The sequence of this T cell receptor (beta chain) was determined in a study of identical twins. Study findings and constraints: The study found that models underestimated out-of-frame TCR alpha sharing in monozygotic twins. When twins shared out-of-frame alpha sequences, those sequences had excess low generation probability.

This CDR3 region has 15 residues. V trimming: 4 bases; J trimming: 6 bases; junction bases outside the gene matches: 5. Germline CDR1 is SGHRS and CDR2 is YFSETQ. The donor group consisted entirely of healthy Caucasians. Template switching (which added a universal primer site) was used, and cDNA carried unique molecular identifiers. TCRdb ran MiXCR on the 5' RACE reads and lists one entry per CDR3 protein. In the table there are 1.5 million to 2 million distinct CDR3 sequences, roughly a third of which are singletons. Notes on this clonotype: Antigen: not known.

V usage is TRBV5-1 and J usage is TRBJ2-2; 11 nucleotides line up with TRBD2. The sequencing sample was made of cord blood. This TCR derives from a newborn girl in good health. The CDR3 DNA reads TGCGCCAGCAGCGAAACTAGCGGGAGTTCCGGGGAGCTGTTTTTT. This gives the protein CASSETSGSSGELFF.